This record concerns one T cell receptor beta chain sequence. Antigen unknown. These data are taken from a study of PD-L1 blockade in urothelial cancer. Across the whole study: From 0 to 3 prior chemotherapy regimens had been given to the patients. Study-level points and caveats: In blood sampled pretreatment, TCR clonality below the median predicted better survival.

Sequencing was performed with immunoSEQ multiplex PCR; in TCRdb, only in-frame clones are kept and a portion is missing. Of about 84,000 clones in the sample, over 80% were seen once. Germline lookup yields CDR1 SEHNR and CDR2 FQNEAQ (reference sequence). There are 13 residues in the CDR3. V lost 6 bases and J 4 bases, leaving 12 bases between the germline ends. Disease in patients was locally advanced or metastatic urothelial carcinoma. The J gene is TRBJ1-1, the V gene TRBV7-9, with D tentatively TRBD1 (5 bases). Sequences were derived from PBMCs, sampled around atezolizumab (anti-PD-L1) treatment. The TCR was taken from a man in his 70s with urothelial cancer. The DNA for the CDR3 is TGTGCCAGCAGTCTAGGGGAATCCACTGAAGCTTTCTTT. It yields the protein CASSLGESTEAFF.